The 21 T cell receptor beta chains below all came from one sample that was sequenced in a study of shared clonotypes between healthy human individuals. Only in-frame clones appear in the TCRdb table, and some are missing; sequencing was by immunoSEQ multiplex PCR. The sample records about 380,000 clones, just over 95% being singletons. The sequencing input was memory CD8+ T cells sorted from blood. Subset meaning: CD45RO+ cells pooled with CCR7-negative TemRA cells. These receptors were collected from a man aged 25 to 40 in good health.

This clone was seen more than once but under ten times. The genes are TRBV27 and TRBJ2-7, with D possibly being TRBD1 or TRBD2 (6 bases each). V was shortened by 6 bases and J by 7 bases, with 16 bases between the two germline ends. Germline lookup yields CDR1 MNHEY and CDR2 SMNVEV (reference sequence). The CDR3 is made up of 13 amino acids. The CDR3 is CASRPRGRQEQYF. DNA of the CDR3: TGTGCCAGCAGGCCCCGGGGGCGTCAGGAGCAGTACTTC.

In DNA form, the CDR3 reads TGTGCCAGCAGTGCGGACGCTAGCTCCTACAATGAGCAGTTCTTC. It yields the protein CASSADASSYNEQFF. This sequence joins TRBV28 and TRBJ2-1; D unclear. The CDR3 runs 15 residues. V was cut by 5 bases and J by 0 bases, with 11 bases left in between. The germline CDR1 and CDR2 sequences are MDHEN and SYDVKM.

The rearrangement links TRBV7-9 to TRBJ2-5; D not resolved. Trimming stripped 4 bases from V and 10 bases from J, with 10 bases between. Per the germline V gene, CDR1 is SEHNR and CDR2 is FQNEAQ (reference sequence). CDR3 length: 11 amino acids. CDR3 in DNA: TGTGCCAGCAGCTCCCGCAGTCTCCAGTACTTC. Translating gives CASSSRSLQYF.

V is TRBV4-1 and J is TRBJ1-1; D is unclear. Germline assignment: CDR1 MGHRA and CDR2 YSYEKL. This CDR3 is built from 13 residues. The ends were cut back, 0 bases at V and 8 bases at J, with 10 bases in the middle. For the CDR3, the DNA is TGCGCCAGCAGCCAAGATAGGCCGAGAGAAGCTTTCTTT. Translation gives CASSQDRPREAFF.

The V and J genes are TRBV30 and TRBJ2-5; possibly TRBD2 for D (7 bases). V lost 0 bases and J lost 5, with 19 bases in between. In germline, CDR1 is GTSNPN, CDR2 SVGIG (reference sequence). The CDR3 consists of 16 residues. DNA for the CDR3: TGTGCCTGGAGTGTCCGCTGGGGGGGGCCCAGTGAGACCCAGTACTTC. It specifies CAWSVRWGGPSETQYF.

The CDR3 sequence is CAWEKGRGNEQFF. DNA of the CDR3: TGTGCCTGGGAAAAAGGACGGGGCAATGAGCAGTTCTTC. The chain carries TRBV30 and TRBJ2-1; D might be TRBD2 (5 bases). The CDR3 has 13 amino acids. Per germline, CDR1 GTSNPN and CDR2 SVGIG (reference sequence). V was pared by 5 bases and J by 6 bases, with 14 bases between.

CDR3 loop: CAWGTSPRNEQFF. The CDR3 nucleotides are TGTGCCTGGGGGACTAGTCCGAGGAATGAGCAGTTCTTC. This chain joins TRBV30 and TRBJ2-1; 8 positions match TRBD2. The CDR3 runs 13 residues. After removal of 5 bases from V and 7 bases from J, the junction contained 7 bases not matched to a gene. Per germline, CDR1 GTSNPN and CDR2 SVGIG (reference sequence).

The V and J genes are TRBV30 and TRBJ1-2; possible D gene TRBD1, 6 bases. V shed 0 bases and J shed 4 bases, with 9 bases lying between them. CDR1 and CDR2 (germline): GTSNPN, SVGIG (reference sequence). This CDR3 comprises 13 residues. The CDR3 loop is CAWSVQGPYGYTF. The CDR3 DNA sequence: TGTGCCTGGAGTGTACAGGGTCCCTATGGCTACACCTTC.

This chain joins TRBV14 and TRBJ2-7; D not certain. V shed 4 bases and J shed 0 bases, with 4 bases lying between them. Germline V gene data show CDR1 as SGHDN and CDR2 as FVKESK. CDR3 size: 12 residues. The DNA for the CDR3 is TGTGCCAGCAGCCTTAGCTCCTACGAGCAGTACTTC. Translation gives CASSLSSYEQYF.

This clone was recorded only once. The chain carries TRBV9 and TRBJ2-1, with a weak D call TRBD2 (6 bases). The germline V and J ends were trimmed by 1 base and 3 bases, with 20 bases remaining between them. The CDR3 extends over 18 amino acids. Germline V gene data show CDR1 as SGDLS and CDR2 as YYNGEE. The DNA for the CDR3 is TGTGCCAGCAGCGTACTTGGGGGAGGCGGAACACTCTACAATGAGCAGTTCTTC. It codes for CASSVLGGGGTLYNEQFF. Looking up the rest from reference TRBV9 and TRBJ2-1 gives the full variable domain: DSGVTQTPKHLITATGQRVTLRCSPRSGDLSVYWYQQSLDQGLQFLIQYYNGEERAKGNILERFSAQQFPDLHSELNLSSLELGDSALYFCASSVLGGGGTLYNEQFFGPGTRLTVL.

The V gene is TRBV30, the J gene TRBJ2-7, with 7 nucleotides matching TRBD1. CDR1 is GTSNPN and CDR2 is SVGIG in the germline V gene (reference sequence). The CDR3 sequence is 12 residues long. With V trimmed by 6 bases and J by 0 bases, 2 bases remained unmatched. The CDR3 loop reads CACRDSSYEQYF. DNA for the CDR3: TGTGCCTGCCGGGACAGCTCCTACGAGCAGTACTTC.

The chain couples TRBV20-1 to TRBJ1-1; D gene uncertain. Germline CDR1 DFQATT, CDR2 SNEGSKA (reference sequence). The CDR3 is made up of 11 amino acids. V lost 5 bases to trimming and J lost 4 bases, with 8 bases between them. The CDR3 reads CSAPRTTEAFF. CDR3 nucleotides: TGCAGTGCTCCAAGGACCACTGAAGCTTTCTTT.

This clone has only one observation. This chain joins TRBV28 and TRBJ1-1, with 10 bases that match TRBD1. The CDR3 is 14 amino acids. Germline values: CDR1 MDHEN, CDR2 SYDVKM. With V trimmed by 6 bases and J by 4 bases, 5 bases remained unmatched. CDR3 amino acids: CASRLTGGSTEAFF. The CDR3 DNA follows: TGTGCCAGCAGGCTGACAGGGGGCAGCACTGAAGCTTTCTTT.

The chain carries TRBV29-1 and TRBJ1-2; TRBD1 is a possible D gene (6 bases). With 7 bases removed from V and 6 bases from J, the gap between germline ends came to 15 bases. There are 12 residues in the CDR3. CDR1 is SQVTM and CDR2 is ANQGSEA in the germline V gene. The CDR3 sequence is CSAGRGANGYTF. The CDR3 DNA reads TGCAGCGCCGGTCGGGGGGCCAATGGCTACACCTTC.

Details on this clone: Other DNA variants within this sample encode the same CDR3. The chain recombines TRBV11-2 with TRBJ1-2, with D perhaps matching TRBD1 (5 bases). Germline CDR1 SGHAT, CDR2 FQNNGV. V was trimmed by 4 bases and J by 5 bases, leaving 11 bases between them. CDR3 length: 13 residues. CDR3 DNA sequence: TGTGCCAGCAGCTCGACGGGGGTGTATGGCTACACCTTC. Amino acids: CASSSTGVYGYTF.

The chain couples TRBV6-5 to TRBJ2-7; D call uncertain. The V gene's germline CDR1 is MNHEY and CDR2 SVGAGI. V dropped 6 bases and J dropped 5 bases, with 17 bases sitting between them. This CDR3 region has 14 residues. CDR3 DNA: TGTGCCAGCAGCAGAACGGGTAGTTTCCACGAGCAGTACTTC. Translated: CASSRTGSFHEQYF.

The CDR3, as DNA: TGTGCCAGCAGCTTCCCGGGACTAGCGAAGAATGAGCAGTTCTTC. It translates to CASSFPGLAKNEQFF. The gene calls are TRBV7-8 and TRBJ2-1; the match to TRBD2 covers 10 bases. CDR3 length: 15 amino acids. Trimming took 3 bases from V and 7 from J; bases not matched to a gene: 6. Germline assignment: CDR1 SGHVS and CDR2 FQNEAQ.

J is TRBJ1-2 and V is TRBV5-6; D perhaps matches TRBD1 (6 bases). Trimming left V 4 bases short and J 8 bases short, with 12 bases between. The CDR3 runs 12 residues. Germline CDR1 is SGHDT and CDR2 is YYEEEE. CDR3 amino acids: CASSLWTAGYTF. CDR3 coding DNA: TGTGCCAGCAGCCTGTGGACAGCCGGCTACACCTTC.

The chain uses TRBV18 and TRBJ2-3; no reliable D call. V was clipped by 3 bases and J by 4 bases, with 14 bases between them. CDR1 is KGHSH and CDR2 is LQKENI in the germline V gene. This CDR3 spans 15 amino acids. The CDR3 DNA reads as TGTGCCAGCTCACCCAATCAGGTACTGGCAGATACGCAGTATTTT. Translated: CASSPNQVLADTQYF.

Comments on this clone: The sample holds other DNA sequences that translate to the same CDR3. V usage is TRBV11-2 and J usage is TRBJ2-3, with a tentative D call TRBD1 (5 bases). The CDR3 has 14 amino acids. Germline-derived CDR1 and CDR2 are SGHAT and FQNNGV. Trimming left V 2 bases short and J 3 bases short, with 9 bases between. CDR3 nucleotides: TGTGCCAGCAGCTTAACCTCAGGGACAGATACGCAGTATTTT. Translation: CASSLTSGTDTQYF.

The CDR3 DNA is TGTGCCAGCAGCCGGGGGAGCGGGAGGGGGGAGACCCAGTACTTC. Protein product: CASSRGSGRGETQYF. The chain carries TRBV6-6 and TRBJ2-5, with 10 bases matching TRBD2. Trimming removed 6 bases from V and 5 bases from J; junction bases left unmatched: 9. From germline, CDR1 is MNHNY and CDR2 SVGAGI (reference sequence). The CDR3 is 15 residues long.